These T cell receptor beta chains were read from a single sample in a study of cytomegalovirus exposure and HLA in healthy donors. Assay: immunoSEQ multiplex PCR; the TCRdb copy retains only in-frame clones and omits some. The sample lists roughly 50,000 clones, about 92% occurring once. The material sequenced was PBMCs. All receptors derive from a man aged 18 to 29 in good health and CMV-seronegative. CDR3s include the opening cysteine and the closing phenylalanine or tryptophan. D genes are given only for firm matches.

j_gene: TRBJ2-1
len: 15
d_gene: TRBD2
v_gene: TRBV4-1
CDR3aa: CASSQGAGGMNEQFF

j_gene: TRBJ2-7
len: 19
d_gene: TRBD2
v_gene: TRBV4-3
CDR3aa: CASSQFGPIPRETPYEQYF

j_gene: TRBJ1-2
len: 12
d_gene: NA
v_gene: TRBV11-3
CDR3aa: CASSQDSFGYTF

j_gene: TRBJ1-1
len: 14
d_gene: NA
v_gene: TRBV19
CDR3aa: CASSERSWGSEAFF

j_gene: TRBJ2-1
len: 13
d_gene: NA
v_gene: TRBV7-3
CDR3aa: CASSSEAGLRTFF

j_gene: TRBJ2-1
len: 15
d_gene: TRBD2
v_gene: TRBV28
CDR3aa: CASSWATSGGDEQFF

j_gene: TRBJ2-7
len: 14
d_gene: NA
v_gene: TRBV6-6
CDR3aa: CASRPGTTTYEQYF

j_gene: TRBJ2-5
len: 15
d_gene: NA
v_gene: TRBV28
CDR3aa: CASSPVAVRGSTQYF

j_gene: TRBJ2-5
len: 14
d_gene: TRBD2
v_gene: TRBV4-3
CDR3aa: CASSQRLAGETQYF

j_gene: TRBJ2-7
len: 14
d_gene: TRBD1
v_gene: TRBV7-7
CDR3aa: CASSQGQGAGEQYF

j_gene: TRBJ1-2
len: 14
d_gene: NA
v_gene: TRBV28
CDR3aa: CASSFPGKTYGYTF

j_gene: TRBJ2-3
len: 17
d_gene: TRBD2
v_gene: TRBV11-1
CDR3aa: CASSLNGPGGGVDTQYF

j_gene: TRBJ2-7
len: 15
d_gene: TRBD1
v_gene: TRBV15
CDR3aa: CATSRDSGTGVNQYF

j_gene: TRBJ1-2
len: 13
d_gene: TRBD1
v_gene: TRBV29-1
CDR3aa: CSVTGTANYGYTF

j_gene: TRBJ2-3
len: 18
d_gene: TRBD2
v_gene: TRBV5-1
CDR3aa: CASSLRTSGRGIADTQYF

j_gene: TRBJ1-1
len: 15
d_gene: TRBD1
v_gene: TRBV10-3
CDR3aa: CAISEQGAINTEAFF

j_gene: TRBJ2-2
len: 15
d_gene: TRBD1
v_gene: TRBV18
CDR3aa: CASSEQGLGTGELFF

j_gene: TRBJ2-1
len: 14
d_gene: TRBD2
v_gene: TRBV4-3
CDR3aa: CASSLRRGTGEQFF

j_gene: TRBJ2-7
len: 14
d_gene: TRBD2
v_gene: TRBV2
CDR3aa: CASSAGGSGYEQYF

j_gene: TRBJ2-7
len: 14
d_gene: NA
v_gene: TRBV21-1
CDR3aa: CASSNLETSYEQYF

j_gene: TRBJ2-5
len: 14
d_gene: TRBD1
v_gene: TRBV9
CDR3aa: CASSASQGSETQYF

j_gene: TRBJ2-5
len: 13
d_gene: NA
v_gene: TRBV5-1
CDR3aa: CASARGEQETQYF